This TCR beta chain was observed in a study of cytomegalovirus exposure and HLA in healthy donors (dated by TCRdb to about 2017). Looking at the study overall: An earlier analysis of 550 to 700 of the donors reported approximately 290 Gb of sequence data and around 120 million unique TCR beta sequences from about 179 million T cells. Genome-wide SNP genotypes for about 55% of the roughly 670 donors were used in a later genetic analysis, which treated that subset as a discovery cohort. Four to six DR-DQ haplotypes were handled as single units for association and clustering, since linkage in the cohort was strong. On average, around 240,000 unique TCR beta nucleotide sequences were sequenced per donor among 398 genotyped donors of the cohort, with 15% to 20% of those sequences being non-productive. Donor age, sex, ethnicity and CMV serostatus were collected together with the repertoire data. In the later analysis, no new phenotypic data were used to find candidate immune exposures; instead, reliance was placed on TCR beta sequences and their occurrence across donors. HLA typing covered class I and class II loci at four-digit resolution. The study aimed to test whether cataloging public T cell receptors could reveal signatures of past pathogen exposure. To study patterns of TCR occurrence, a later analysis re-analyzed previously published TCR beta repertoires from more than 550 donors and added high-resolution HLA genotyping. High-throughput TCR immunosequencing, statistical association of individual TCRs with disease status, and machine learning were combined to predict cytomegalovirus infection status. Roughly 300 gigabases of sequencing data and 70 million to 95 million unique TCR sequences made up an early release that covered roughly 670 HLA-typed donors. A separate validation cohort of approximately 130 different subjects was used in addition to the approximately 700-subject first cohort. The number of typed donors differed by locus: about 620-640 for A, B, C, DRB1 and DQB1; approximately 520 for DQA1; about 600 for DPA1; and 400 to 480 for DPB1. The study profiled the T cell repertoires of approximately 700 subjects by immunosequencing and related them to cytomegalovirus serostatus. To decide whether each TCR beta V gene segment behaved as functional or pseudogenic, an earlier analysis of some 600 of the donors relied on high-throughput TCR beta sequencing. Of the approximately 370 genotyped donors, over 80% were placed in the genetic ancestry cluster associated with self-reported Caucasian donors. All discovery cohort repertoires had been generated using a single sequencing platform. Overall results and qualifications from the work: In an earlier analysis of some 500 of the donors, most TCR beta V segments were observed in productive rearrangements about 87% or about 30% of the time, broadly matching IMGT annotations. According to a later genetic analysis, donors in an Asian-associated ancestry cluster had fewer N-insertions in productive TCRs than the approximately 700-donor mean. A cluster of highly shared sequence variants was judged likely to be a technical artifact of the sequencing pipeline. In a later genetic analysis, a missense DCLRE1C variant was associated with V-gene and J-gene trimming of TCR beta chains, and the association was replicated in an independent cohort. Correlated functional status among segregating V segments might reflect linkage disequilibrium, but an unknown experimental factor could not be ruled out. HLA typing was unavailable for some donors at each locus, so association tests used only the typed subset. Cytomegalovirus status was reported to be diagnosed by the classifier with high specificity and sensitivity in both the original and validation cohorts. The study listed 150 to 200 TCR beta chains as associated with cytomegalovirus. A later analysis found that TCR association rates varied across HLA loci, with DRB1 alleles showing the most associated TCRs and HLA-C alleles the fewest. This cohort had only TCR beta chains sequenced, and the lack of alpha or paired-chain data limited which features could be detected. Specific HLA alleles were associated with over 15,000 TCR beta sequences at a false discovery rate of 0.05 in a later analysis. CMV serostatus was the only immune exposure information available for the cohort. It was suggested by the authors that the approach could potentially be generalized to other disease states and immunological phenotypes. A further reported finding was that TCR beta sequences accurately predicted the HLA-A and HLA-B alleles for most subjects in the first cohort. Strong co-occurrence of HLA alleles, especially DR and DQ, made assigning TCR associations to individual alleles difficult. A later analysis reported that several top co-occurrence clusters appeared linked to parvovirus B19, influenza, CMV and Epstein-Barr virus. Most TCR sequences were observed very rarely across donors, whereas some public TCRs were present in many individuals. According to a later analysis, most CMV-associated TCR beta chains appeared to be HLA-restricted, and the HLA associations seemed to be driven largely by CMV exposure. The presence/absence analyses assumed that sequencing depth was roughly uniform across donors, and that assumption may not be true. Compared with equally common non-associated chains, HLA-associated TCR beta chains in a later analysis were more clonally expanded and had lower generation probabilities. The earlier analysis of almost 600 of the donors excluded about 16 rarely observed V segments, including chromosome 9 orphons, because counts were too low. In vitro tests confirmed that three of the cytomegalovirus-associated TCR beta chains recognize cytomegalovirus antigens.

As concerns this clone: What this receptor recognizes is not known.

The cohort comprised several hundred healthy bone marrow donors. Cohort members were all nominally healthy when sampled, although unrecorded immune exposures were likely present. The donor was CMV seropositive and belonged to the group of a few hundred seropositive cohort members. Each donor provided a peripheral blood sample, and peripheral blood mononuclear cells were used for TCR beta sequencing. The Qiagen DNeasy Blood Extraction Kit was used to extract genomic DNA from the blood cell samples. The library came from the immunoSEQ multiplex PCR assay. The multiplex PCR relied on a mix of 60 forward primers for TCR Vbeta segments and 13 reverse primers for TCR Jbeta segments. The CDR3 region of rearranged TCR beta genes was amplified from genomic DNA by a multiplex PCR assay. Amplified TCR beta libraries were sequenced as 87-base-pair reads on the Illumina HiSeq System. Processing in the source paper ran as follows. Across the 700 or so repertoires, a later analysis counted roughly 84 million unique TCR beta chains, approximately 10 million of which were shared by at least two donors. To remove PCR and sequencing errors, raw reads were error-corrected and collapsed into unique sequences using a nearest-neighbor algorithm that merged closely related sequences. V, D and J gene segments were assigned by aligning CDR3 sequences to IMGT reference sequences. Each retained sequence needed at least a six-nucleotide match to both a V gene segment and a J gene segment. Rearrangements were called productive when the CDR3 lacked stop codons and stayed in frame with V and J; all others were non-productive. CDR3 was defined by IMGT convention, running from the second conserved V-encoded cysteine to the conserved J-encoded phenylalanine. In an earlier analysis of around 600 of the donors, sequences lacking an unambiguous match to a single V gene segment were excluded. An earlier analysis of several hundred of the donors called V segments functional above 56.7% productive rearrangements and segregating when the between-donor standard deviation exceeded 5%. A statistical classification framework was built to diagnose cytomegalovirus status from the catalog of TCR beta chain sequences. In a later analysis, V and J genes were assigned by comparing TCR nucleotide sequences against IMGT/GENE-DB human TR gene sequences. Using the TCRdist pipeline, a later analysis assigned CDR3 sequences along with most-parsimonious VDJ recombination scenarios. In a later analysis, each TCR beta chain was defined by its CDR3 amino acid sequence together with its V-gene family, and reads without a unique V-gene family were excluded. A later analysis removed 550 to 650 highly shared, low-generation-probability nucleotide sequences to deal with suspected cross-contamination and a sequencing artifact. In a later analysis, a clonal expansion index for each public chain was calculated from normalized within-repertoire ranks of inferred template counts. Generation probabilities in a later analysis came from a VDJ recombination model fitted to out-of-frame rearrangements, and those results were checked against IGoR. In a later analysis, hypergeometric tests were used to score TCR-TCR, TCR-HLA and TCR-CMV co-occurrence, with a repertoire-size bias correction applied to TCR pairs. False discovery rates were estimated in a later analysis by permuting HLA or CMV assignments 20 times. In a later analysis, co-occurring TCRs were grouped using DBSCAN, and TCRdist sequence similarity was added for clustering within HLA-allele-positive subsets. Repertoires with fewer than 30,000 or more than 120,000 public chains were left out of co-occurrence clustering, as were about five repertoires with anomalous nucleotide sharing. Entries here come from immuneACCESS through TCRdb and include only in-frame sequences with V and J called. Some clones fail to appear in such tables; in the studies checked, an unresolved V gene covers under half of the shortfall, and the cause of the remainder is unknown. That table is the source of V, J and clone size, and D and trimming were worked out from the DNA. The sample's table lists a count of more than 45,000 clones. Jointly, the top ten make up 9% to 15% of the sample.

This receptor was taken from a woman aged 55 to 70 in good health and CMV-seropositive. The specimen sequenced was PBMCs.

In nucleotides, the sequence is TGTGCCAGCTCACCACCGAAGAGTTCCCCCTACAATGAGCAGTTCTTC. The resulting protein is CASSPPKSSPYNEQFF. This chain is built from TRBV18 and TRBJ2-1; the D gene is not confidently resolved. The CDR3 sequence holds 16 residues, the cysteine and phenylalanine included. Only the CDR3 DNA is retained, 48 bases long and in frame from the first base. V is cut by 0 bases and J by 2 bases, and the space between the germline ends is 11 bases. CDR1 and CDR2, looked up from the germline V gene, are KGHSH and LQKENI.